This T cell receptor beta chain was obtained from a study of identical twins. V lost 2 bases, J lost 2 bases, and 10 bases lay in between. The CDR3 has 14 residues. Per germline, CDR1 SGHTA and CDR2 FQGNSA. Each CDR3 protein is one row after TCRdb ran MiXCR on the 5' RACE reads. This sample has around 1.7 million distinct CDR3 sequences, with around 33% found just once. Worth noting for this clonotype: What it binds is unknown.

Overall study findings and caveats: There was more out-of-frame TCR alpha sharing in monozygotic twins than models estimated.

The donors were all healthy and Caucasian. The TCR originated in a newborn girl in good health. The chain recombines TRBV7-2 with TRBJ2-7, with D perhaps matching TRBD2 (5 bases). The sequenced sample consisted of cord blood. The CDR3 DNA sequence: TGTGCCAGCAGCTTAAATCGACTAACCTACGAGCAGTACTTC. Translation gives CASSLNRLTYEQYF.